This TCR beta chain was identified in a study of early T cells in non-severe SARS-CoV-2 infection. Study-wide context: The study sequenced bulk RNA from unsorted whole blood, with chains unpaired.

Separate cDNA molecules each had unique molecular identifiers attached to them. TCRdb ran MiXCR on the 5' RACE reads and lists one entry per CDR3 protein. The table includes 30,000 to 40,000 distinct CDR3 sequences, roughly 7.9% detected once. V was trimmed by 0 bases and J by 2 bases, leaving 7 bases between them. There are 15 residues in the CDR3. Germline CDR1 and CDR2: SGHVS and FNYEAQ. Points from the study as a whole: Matching against VDJdb likely underestimated virus-specific expansions, favoring anti-spike CD8.

About this clonotype: Its antigen is not known.

The sample was whole blood, taken at baseline. The TCR originated in an adult who was a healthcare worker with PCR-confirmed SARS-CoV-2 infection or an uninfected control (not recorded which). The chain carries TRBV7-6 and TRBJ2-2; D remains unclear. This CDR3 is CASSLAASNTGELFF. The CDR3 DNA reads TGTGCCAGCAGCTTAGCTGCCAGTAACACCGGGGAGCTGTTTTTT.